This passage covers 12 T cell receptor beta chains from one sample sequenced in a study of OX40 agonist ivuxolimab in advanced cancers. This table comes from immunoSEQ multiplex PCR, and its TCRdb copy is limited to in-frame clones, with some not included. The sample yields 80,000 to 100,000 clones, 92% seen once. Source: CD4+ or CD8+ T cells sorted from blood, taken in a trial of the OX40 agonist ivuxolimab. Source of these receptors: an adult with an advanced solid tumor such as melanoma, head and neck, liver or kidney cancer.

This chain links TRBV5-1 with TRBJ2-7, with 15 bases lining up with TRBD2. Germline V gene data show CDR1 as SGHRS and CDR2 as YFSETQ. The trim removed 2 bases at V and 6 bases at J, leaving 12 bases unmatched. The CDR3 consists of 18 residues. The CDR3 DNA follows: TGCGCCAGCAGCTTCCTGGGACTAGCGGGAGGTAGCGCGGTCGAGCAGTACTTC. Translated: CASSFLGLAGGSAVEQYF.

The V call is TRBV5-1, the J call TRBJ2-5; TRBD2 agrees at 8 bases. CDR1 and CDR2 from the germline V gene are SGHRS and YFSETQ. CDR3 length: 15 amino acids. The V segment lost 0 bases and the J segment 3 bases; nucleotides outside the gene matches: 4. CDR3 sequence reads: CASSLGPGLEETQYF. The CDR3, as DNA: TGCGCCAGCAGCTTGGGGCCGGGACTAGAAGAGACCCAGTACTTC.

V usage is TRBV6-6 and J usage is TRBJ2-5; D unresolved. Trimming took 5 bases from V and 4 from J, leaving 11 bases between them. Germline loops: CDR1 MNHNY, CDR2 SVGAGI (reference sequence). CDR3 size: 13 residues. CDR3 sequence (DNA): TGTGCCAGCAGTATCATGGTGGGAGAGACCCAGTACTTC. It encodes CASSIMVGETQYF.

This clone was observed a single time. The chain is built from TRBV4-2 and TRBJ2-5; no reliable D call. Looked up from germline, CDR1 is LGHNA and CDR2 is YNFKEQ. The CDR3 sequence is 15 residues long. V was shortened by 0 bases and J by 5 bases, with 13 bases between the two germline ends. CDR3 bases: TGTGCCAGCAGCCAAGAGGCCGGCAGGATGGAGACCCAGTACTTC. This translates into CASSQEAGRMETQYF.

For the CDR3, the DNA is TGTGCCAGCAGCCGCGGGGCCGGCACAGATACGCAGTATTTT. It specifies CASSRGAGTDTQYF. The rearrangement links TRBV5-4 to TRBJ2-3; D is possibly TRBD2 (6 bases). Germline assignment: CDR1 SGHNT and CDR2 YYREEE (reference sequence). CDR3 size: 14 residues. With 4 bases removed from V and 1 base from J, the gap between germline ends came to 10 bases. Combining the CDR3 with reference TRBV5-4 and TRBJ2-3 gives the whole variable domain ETGVTQSPTHLIKTRGQQVTLRCSSQSGHNTVSWYQQALGQGPQFIFQYYREEENGRGNFPPRFSGLQFPNYSSELNVNALELDDSALYLCASSRGAGTDTQYFGPGTRLTVL.

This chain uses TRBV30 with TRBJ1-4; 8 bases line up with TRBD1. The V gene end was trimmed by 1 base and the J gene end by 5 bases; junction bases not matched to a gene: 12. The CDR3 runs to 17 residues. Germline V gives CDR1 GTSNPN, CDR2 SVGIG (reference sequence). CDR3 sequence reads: CAWSARTGLGLNEKLFF. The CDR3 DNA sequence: TGTGCCTGGAGTGCAAGGACAGGGCTGGGGTTAAATGAAAAACTGTTTTTT.

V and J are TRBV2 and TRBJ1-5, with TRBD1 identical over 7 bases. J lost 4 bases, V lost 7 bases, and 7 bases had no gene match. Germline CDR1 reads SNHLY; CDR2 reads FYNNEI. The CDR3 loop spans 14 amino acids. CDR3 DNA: TGTGCCAGCATGGGGACAGTTATTAATCAGCCCCAGCATTTT. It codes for CASMGTVINQPQHF.

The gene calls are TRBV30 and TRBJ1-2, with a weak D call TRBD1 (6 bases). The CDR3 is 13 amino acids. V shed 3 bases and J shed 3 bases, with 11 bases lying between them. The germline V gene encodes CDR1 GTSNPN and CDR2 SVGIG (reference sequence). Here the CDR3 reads CAWRGTGYYGYTF. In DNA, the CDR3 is TGTGCCTGGAGGGGTACAGGGTACTATGGCTACACCTTC. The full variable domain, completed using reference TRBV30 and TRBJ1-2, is SQTIHQWPATLVQPVGSPLSLECTVEGTSNPNLYWYRQAAGRGLQLLFYSVGIGQISSEVPQNLSASRPQDRQFILSSKKLLLSDSGFYLCAWRGTGYYGYTFGSGTRLTVV.

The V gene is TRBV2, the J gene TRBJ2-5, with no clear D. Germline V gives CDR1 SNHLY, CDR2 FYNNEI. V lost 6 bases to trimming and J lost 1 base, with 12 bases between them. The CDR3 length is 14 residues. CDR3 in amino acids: CASSTGGSQETQYF. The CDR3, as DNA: TGTGCCAGCAGCACCGGCGGCTCCCAAGAGACCCAGTACTTC.

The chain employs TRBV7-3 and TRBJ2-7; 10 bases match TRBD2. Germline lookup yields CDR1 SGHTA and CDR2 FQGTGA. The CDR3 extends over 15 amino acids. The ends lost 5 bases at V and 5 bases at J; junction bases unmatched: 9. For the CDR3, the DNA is TGTGCCAGCAGCCCGCTAGCGGGGGTTGGTCACGAGCAGTACTTC. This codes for CASSPLAGVGHEQYF.

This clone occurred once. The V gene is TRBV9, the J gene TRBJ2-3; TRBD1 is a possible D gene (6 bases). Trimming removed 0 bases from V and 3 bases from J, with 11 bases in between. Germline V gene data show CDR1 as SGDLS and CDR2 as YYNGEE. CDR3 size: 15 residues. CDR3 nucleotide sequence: TGTGCCAGCAGCGTAGTAGGAGGACAGACAGATACGCAGTATTTT. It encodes CASSVVGGQTDTQYF.

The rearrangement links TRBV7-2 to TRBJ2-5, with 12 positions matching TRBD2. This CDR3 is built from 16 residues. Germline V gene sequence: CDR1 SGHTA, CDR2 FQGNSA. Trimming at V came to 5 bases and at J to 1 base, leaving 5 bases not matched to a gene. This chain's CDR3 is CASSVTSGGSQETQYF. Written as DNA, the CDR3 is TGTGCCAGCAGCGTCACTAGCGGGGGGAGCCAAGAGACCCAGTACTTC.